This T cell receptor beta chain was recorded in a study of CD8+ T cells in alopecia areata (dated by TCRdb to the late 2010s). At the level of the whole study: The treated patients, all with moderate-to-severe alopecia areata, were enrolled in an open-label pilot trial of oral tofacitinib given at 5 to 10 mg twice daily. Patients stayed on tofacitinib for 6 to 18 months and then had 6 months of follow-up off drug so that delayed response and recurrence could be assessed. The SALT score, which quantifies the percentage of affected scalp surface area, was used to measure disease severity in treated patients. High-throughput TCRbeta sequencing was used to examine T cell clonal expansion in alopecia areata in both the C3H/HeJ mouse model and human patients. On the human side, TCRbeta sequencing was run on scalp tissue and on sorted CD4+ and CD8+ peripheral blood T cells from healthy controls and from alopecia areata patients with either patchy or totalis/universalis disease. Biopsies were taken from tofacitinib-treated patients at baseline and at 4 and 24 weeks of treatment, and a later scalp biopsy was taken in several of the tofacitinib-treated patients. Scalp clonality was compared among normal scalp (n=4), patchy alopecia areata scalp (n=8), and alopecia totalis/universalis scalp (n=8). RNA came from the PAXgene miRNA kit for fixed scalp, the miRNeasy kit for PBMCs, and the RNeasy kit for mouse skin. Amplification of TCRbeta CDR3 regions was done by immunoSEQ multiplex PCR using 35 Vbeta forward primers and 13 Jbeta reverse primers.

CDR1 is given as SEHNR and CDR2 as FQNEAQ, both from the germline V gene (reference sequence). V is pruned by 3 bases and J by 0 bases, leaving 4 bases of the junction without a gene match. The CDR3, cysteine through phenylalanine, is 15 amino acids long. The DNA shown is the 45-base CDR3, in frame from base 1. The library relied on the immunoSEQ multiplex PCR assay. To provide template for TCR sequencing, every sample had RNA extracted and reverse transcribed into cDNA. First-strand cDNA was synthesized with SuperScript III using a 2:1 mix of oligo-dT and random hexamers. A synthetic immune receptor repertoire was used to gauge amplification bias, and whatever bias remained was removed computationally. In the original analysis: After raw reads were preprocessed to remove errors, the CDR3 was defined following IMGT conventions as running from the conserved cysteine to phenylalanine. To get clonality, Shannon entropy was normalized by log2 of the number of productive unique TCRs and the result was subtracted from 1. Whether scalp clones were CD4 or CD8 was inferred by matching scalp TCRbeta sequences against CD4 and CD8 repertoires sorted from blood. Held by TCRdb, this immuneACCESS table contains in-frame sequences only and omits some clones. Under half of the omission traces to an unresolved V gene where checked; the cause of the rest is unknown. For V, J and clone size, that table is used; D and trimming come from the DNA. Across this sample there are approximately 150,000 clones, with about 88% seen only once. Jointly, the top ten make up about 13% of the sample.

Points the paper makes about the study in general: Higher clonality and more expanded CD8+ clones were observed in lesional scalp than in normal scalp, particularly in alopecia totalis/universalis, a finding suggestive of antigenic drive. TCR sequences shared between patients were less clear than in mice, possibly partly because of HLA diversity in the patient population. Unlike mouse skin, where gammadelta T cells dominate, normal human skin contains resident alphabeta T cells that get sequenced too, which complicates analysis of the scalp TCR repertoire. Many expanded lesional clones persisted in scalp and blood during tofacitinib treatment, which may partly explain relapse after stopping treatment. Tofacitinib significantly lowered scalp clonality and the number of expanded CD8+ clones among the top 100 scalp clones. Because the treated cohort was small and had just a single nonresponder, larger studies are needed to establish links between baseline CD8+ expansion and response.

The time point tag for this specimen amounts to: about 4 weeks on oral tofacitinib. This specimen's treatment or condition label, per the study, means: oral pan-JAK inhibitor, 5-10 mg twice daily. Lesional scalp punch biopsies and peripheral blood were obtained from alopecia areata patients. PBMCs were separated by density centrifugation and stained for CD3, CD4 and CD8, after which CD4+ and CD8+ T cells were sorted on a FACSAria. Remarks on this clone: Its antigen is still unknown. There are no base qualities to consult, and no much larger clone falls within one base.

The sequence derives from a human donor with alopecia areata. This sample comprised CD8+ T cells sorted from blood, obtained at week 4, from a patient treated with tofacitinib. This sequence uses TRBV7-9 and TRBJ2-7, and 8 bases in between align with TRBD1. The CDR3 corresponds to CASSFGQGLSYEQYF. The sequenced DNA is TGTGCCAGCAGCTTTGGACAGGGCCTCTCCTACGAGCAGTACTTC.